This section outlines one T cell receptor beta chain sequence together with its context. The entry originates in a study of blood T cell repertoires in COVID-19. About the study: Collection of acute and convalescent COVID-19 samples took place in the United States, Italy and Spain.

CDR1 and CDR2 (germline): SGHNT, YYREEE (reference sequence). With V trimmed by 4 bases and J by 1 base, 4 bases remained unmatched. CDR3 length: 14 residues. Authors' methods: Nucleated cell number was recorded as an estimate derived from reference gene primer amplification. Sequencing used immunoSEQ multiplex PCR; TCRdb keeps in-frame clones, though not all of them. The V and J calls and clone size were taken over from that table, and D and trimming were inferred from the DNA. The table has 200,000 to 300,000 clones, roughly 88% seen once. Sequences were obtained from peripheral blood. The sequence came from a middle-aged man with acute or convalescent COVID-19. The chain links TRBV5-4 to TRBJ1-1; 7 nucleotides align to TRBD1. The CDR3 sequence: CASSRDSTNTEAFF. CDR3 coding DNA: TGTGCCAGCAGCCGGGACAGCACGAACACTGAAGCTTTCTTT.